This is a list of T cell receptor beta chains from one sample in a study of blood T cell repertoires in COVID-19. Assay: immunoSEQ multiplex PCR; the TCRdb copy retains only in-frame clones and omits some. The data show 230,000 or so clones, about 87% seen once. Material: PBMCs or T cells enriched from blood (not recorded which). The receptors stem from a woman in her twenties or thirties who had recovered from COVID-19. Both conserved end residues are part of each CDR3. A D gene is named only where the DNA matches it firmly. Clone size is stated in some rows and not others, as once, few, many or a class when expanded.

>TRBD1|TRBV19|.|TRBJ1-1
TGTGCCAGTAGTACAGGGGGAGGTGAAGCTTTCTTT
CASSTGGGEAFF
>.|TRBV7-2|.|TRBJ2-7
TGTGCCAGCAGACGGGACTCGCCCTACGAGCAGTACTTC
CASRRDSPYEQYF
>.|TRBV12-3/TRBV12-4|.|TRBJ1-1
TGTGCCAGCAGCATCGGGGAGAACACTGAAGCTTTCTTT
CASSIGENTEAFF
>TRBD1|TRBV5-1|.|TRBJ1-4
TGCGCCAGCAGCTTGGCGGGACAGGCGGGGGCTAATGAAAAACTGTTTTTT
CASSLAGQAGANEKLFF
>.|TRBV19|.|TRBJ1-5
TGTGCCAGTAGTATTTCCCGGGGTCTAAGCGATCAGCCCCAGCATTTT
CASSISRGLSDQPQHF
>.|TRBV18|.|TRBJ1-6
TGTGCCAGCTCACCACCGGTCGGGCGCCAGGGTTCACCCCTCCACTTT
CASSPPVGRQGSPLHF
>.|TRBV5-8|.|TRBJ1-3
TGTGCCAGCAGCTTACCCTACCTCCTCTCTGGAAACACCATATATTTT
CASSLPYLLSGNTIYF
>.|TRBV12-3/TRBV12-4|.|TRBJ1-2
TGTGCCAGCAGTCTCGACGGGAGCTATGGCTACACCTTC
CASSLDGSYGYTF
>.|TRBV7-9|.|TRBJ1-2
TGTGCCAGCAGCTTGGAGACAGCACGCTATGGCTACACCTTC
CASSLETARYGYTF
>.|TRBV9|.|TRBJ1-4
TGTGCCAGCAGCCCCAGGACAGCCCCAAATGAAAAACTGTTTTTT
CASSPRTAPNEKLFF
>TRBD1|TRBV6-1|once|TRBJ1-6
TGTGCCAGCACCCTAGGGACAGGGAGGAATTCACCCCTCCACTTT
CASTLGTGRNSPLHF
>TRBD1|TRBV14|.|TRBJ1-1
TGTGCCAGCAGCCCGCAACAGGGGGCGTGGAACACTGAAGCTTTCTTT
CASSPQQGAWNTEAFF
>.|TRBV7-8|.|TRBJ1-2
TGTGCCAGCAGCTTAGAGGCCCAGGGGCAGGGGCCACATAACTATGGCTACACCTTC
CASSLEAQGQGPHNYGYTF
>.|TRBV11-2|.|TRBJ2-2
TGTGCCAGCAGCTTTTCGGGGGTTGGCACCGGGGAGCTGTTTTTT
CASSFSGVGTGELFF
>.|TRBV3-1/TRBV3-2|.|TRBJ2-3
TGTGCCAGGGACGGACTGCTAGTGAGGCCGGATACGCAGTATTTT
CARDGLLVRPDTQYF
>TRBD2|TRBV4-1|once|TRBJ2-7
TGCGCCAGCAGCCTTAGCCGACTAGCGGGGCACCTCTCCTACGAGCAGTACTTC
CASSLSRLAGHLSYEQYF
>.|TRBV4-3|.|TRBJ2-2
TGCGCCAGCAGCCAACTATACAGGGCGAACACCGGGGAGCTGTTTTTT
CASSQLYRANTGELFF
>TRBD2|TRBV7-3|.|TRBJ2-3
TGTGCCAGCAGCTTAGGGGACTATGCCACAGATACGCAGTATTTT
CASSLGDYATDTQYF
>TRBD1|TRBV7-3|.|TRBJ1-2
TGTGCCAGCAGCGAGACAGGGGGCTCTGGCTACACCTTC
CASSETGGSGYTF
>.|TRBV5-1|.|TRBJ2-3
TGCGCCAGCAGCTTGGCGACCGGGGTAGATACGCAGTATTTT
CASSLATGVDTQYF
>.|TRBV21-1|.|TRBJ2-1
TGTGCCAGCAGCAAAAGACTAGCGGGGGGGCCCAATGAGCAGTTCTTC
CASSKRLAGGPNEQFF
>TRBD1|TRBV7-9|.|TRBJ2-2
TGTGCCAGCAGCTCGACAGGGACCGGGGAGCTGTTTTTT
CASSSTGTGELFF
>TRBD2|TRBV6-5|.|TRBJ2-2
TGTGCCAGCTGCTGGGCGGGGGACACCGGGGAGCTGTTTTTT
CASCWAGDTGELFF
>TRBD2|TRBV6-5|.|TRBJ2-5
TGTGCCAGCAGCTACCTAGCGGCTTCGGAGACCCAGTACTTC
CASSYLAASETQYF
>.|TRBV12-3/TRBV12-4|.|TRBJ1-1
TGTGCCAGCACCAACCCTGGGCACACTGAAGCTTTCTTT
CASTNPGHTEAFF
>TRBD1|TRBV24-1|once|TRBJ1-2
TGTGCCACCTCACAGGGGAACTATGGCTACACCTTC
CATSQGNYGYTF
>.|TRBV7-9|.|TRBJ1-2
TGTGCCAGCAGCTTGAAGCTCGGGGACTATGGCTACACCTTC
CASSLKLGDYGYTF
>.|TRBV6-2/TRBV6-3|.|TRBJ1-2
TGTGCCAGCAGTTACGAGACAGGATTTGGCTACACCTTC
CASSYETGFGYTF
>TRBD2|TRBV19|.|TRBJ2-1
TGTGCCAGTAGTATAGTGGAGACTAGCGGACACAATGAGCAGTTCTTC
CASSIVETSGHNEQFF
>TRBD2|TRBV4-3|.|TRBJ2-1
TGCGCCAGCAGCCAAGACCCGGGGGGGTACAATGAGCAGTTCTTC
CASSQDPGGYNEQFF
>.|TRBV2|.|TRBJ1-2
TGTGCCAGCAGTAAACAGGGCTCTGGTGACTATGGCTACACCTTC
CASSKQGSGDYGYTF
>TRBD2|TRBV27|.|TRBJ2-3
TGTGCCAGCAGTTTAAGATTGCTAGCGGGGGGACCAGATACGCAGTATTTT
CASSLRLLAGGPDTQYF
>.|TRBV6-1|.|TRBJ1-2
TGTGCCAGCAGTGAAGGTGGGCAGACCCTCTATGGCTACACCTTC
CASSEGGQTLYGYTF
>.|TRBV13|.|TRBJ1-1
TGTGCCAGCAGCTCGGGGGGCCGGGGACTGCTTGAAGCTTTCTTT
CASSSGGRGLLEAFF
>TRBD1|TRBV6-5|.|TRBJ2-7
TGTGCCAGCAGTTTGAGACAGGGGGCGTACGAGCAGTACTTC
CASSLRQGAYEQYF
>TRBD2|TRBV5-4|few|TRBJ2-5
TGTGCCAGCAGCTTGAGGAGCGGGGGGGCTGAAGAGACCCAGTACTTC
CASSLRSGGAEETQYF
>.|TRBV5-1|.|TRBJ2-6
TGCGCCAGCAGCTTGGCCTCGCAGGGGCCCTCTGGGGCCAACGTCCTGACTTTC
CASSLASQGPSGANVLTF
>TRBD2|TRBV5-5|.|TRBJ2-7
TGTGCCAGCAGCGCGCGGGGGGCTCCTATTGACGAGCAGTACTTC
CASSARGAPIDEQYF
>.|TRBV14|.|TRBJ2-1
TGTGCCAGCAGCCGCGGACAGGGAGGGTCCTACAATGAGCAGTTCTTC
CASSRGQGGSYNEQFF
>TRBD1|TRBV4-1|.|TRBJ1-1
TGCGCCAGCAGCCACCCACAGGGGTCCATGAACACTGAAGCTTTCTTT
CASSHPQGSMNTEAFF
>TRBD1|TRBV19|.|TRBJ2-3
TGTGCCAGCCAACGGGACAGCCGCATAACAGATACGCAGTATTTT
CASQRDSRITDTQYF
>.|TRBV9|.|TRBJ1-2
TGTGCCAGCAGCGTAGGAATGGGGCACGGCTATGGCTACACCTTC
CASSVGMGHGYGYTF
>.|TRBV6-5|.|TRBJ1-1
TGTGCCAGCATACCAGCGGGCAGCCTGAACACTGAAGCTTTCTTT
CASIPAGSLNTEAFF
>.|TRBV5-1|few|TRBJ2-1
TGCGCCAGCAGCTTGATTTCCCGGGTCTACAATGAGCAGTTCTTC
CASSLISRVYNEQFF
>.|TRBV29-1|.|TRBJ2-2
TGCAGCGTTGAAAGGTGGGGCAGCACCGGGGAGCTGTTTTTT
CSVERWGSTGELFF
>.|TRBV6-2/TRBV6-3|.|TRBJ2-7
TGTGCCAGCAGTTATCAAGCGGTCTACGAGCAGTACTTC
CASSYQAVYEQYF
>.|TRBV19|.|TRBJ1-3
TGTGCCAGTAGTGGTACAGGATCTTTCGTCTCTGGAAACACCATATATTTT
CASSGTGSFVSGNTIYF
>TRBD1|TRBV19|.|TRBJ2-2
TGTGCCAGTAGTCCAGGGGACAGCCAATGGACCGGGGAGCTGTTTTTT
CASSPGDSQWTGELFF
>.|TRBV7-2|.|TRBJ2-3
TGTGCCAGCAGCTTAGGGGTCGGCGGGGGCTCCACAGATACGCAGTATTTT
CASSLGVGGGSTDTQYF
>.|TRBV19|.|TRBJ1-5
TGTGCCAGTACCTGGGGGGGGATAAGCAATCAGCCCCAGCATTTT
CASTWGGISNQPQHF
>.|TRBV5-4|.|TRBJ1-2
TGTGCCAGCAGCTTCAGGGTAGACTATGGCTACACCTTC
CASSFRVDYGYTF
>TRBD2|TRBV19|.|TRBJ2-7
TGTGCCAGTAGTCCAACAACCACTAGCGCGAGCTACGAGCAGTACTTC
CASSPTTTSASYEQYF
>.|TRBV3-1/TRBV3-2|.|TRBJ2-1
TGTGCCAGCAGCCAATTTACCTTGGGCAGGGCCTCCTACAATGAGCAGTTCTTC
CASSQFTLGRASYNEQFF
>.|TRBV6-4|.|TRBJ1-1
TGTGCCAGCAGTGACGTGGGAAATGATAAGGGTGCGAGGGGGAGCACTGAAGCTTTCTTT
CASSDVGNDKGARGSTEAFF
>TRBD2|TRBV7-2|.|TRBJ2-2
TGTGCCAGCAGTTCCCTAGCGGCGAACACCGGGGAGCTGTTTTTT
CASSSLAANTGELFF
>TRBD1|TRBV7-2|.|TRBJ1-1
TGTGCCAGCAGCTTAATCGGGACAGTTTTCGGGGATGAAGCTTTCTTT
CASSLIGTVFGDEAFF
>TRBD2|TRBV10-3|.|TRBJ2-5
TGTGCCATCAGTGAGTCCAGGGAGCGGGGGGGCTTGACGACCCAGTACTTC
CAISESRERGGLTTQYF
>TRBD1|TRBV6-5|.|TRBJ1-2
TGTGCCAGCAGTTTGACAGGGGAGGACTATGGCTACACCTTC
CASSLTGEDYGYTF
>TRBD1|TRBV5-1|.|TRBJ1-2
TGCGCCAGCAGCTTGAGAATCATCAAAGGGGGCGCCGATGGCTACACCTTC
CASSLRIIKGGADGYTF